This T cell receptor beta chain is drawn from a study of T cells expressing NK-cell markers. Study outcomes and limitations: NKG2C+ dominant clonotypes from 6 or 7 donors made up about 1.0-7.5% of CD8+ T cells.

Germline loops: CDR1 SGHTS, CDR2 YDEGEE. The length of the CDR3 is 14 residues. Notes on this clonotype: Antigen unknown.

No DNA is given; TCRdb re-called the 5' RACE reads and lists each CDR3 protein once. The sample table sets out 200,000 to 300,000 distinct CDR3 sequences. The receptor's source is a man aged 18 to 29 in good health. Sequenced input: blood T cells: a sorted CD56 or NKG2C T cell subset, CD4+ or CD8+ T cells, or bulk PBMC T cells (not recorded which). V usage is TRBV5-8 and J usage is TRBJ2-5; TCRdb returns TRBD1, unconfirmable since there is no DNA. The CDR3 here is CASMGWARGETQYF.